Here is one T cell receptor beta chain with its context. The CDR3 loop spans 13 amino acids. Germline-derived CDR1 and CDR2 are MDHEN and SYDVKM. V gave up 2 bases and J gave up 3 bases, with 7 bases separating them. Original data processing: Quantification of nucleated cells was approximated via reference gene primer amplification. Some clones are missing from TCRdb's copy, which holds only in-frame ones; the method was immunoSEQ multiplex PCR. The V and J calls and clone size were taken over from that table, and D and trimming were inferred from the DNA. In the table there are 150,000 to 200,000 clones, roughly 84% of which are singletons. This entry belongs to a study of blood T cell repertoires in COVID-19. Study-wide context: The cDNA or gDNA used as material had been derived from T cells, B-cell-depleted T cells, or PBMCs.

The material sequenced was peripheral blood. The rearrangement uses TRBV28 and TRBJ1-1, with D hard to call. The origin of this receptor is a woman between 65 and 79 years old with COVID-19, enrolled during active disease. The DNA of the CDR3 is TGTGCCAGCAGTTTAAGCCCCGACACTGAAGCTTTCTTT. Protein sequence: CASSLSPDTEAFF.